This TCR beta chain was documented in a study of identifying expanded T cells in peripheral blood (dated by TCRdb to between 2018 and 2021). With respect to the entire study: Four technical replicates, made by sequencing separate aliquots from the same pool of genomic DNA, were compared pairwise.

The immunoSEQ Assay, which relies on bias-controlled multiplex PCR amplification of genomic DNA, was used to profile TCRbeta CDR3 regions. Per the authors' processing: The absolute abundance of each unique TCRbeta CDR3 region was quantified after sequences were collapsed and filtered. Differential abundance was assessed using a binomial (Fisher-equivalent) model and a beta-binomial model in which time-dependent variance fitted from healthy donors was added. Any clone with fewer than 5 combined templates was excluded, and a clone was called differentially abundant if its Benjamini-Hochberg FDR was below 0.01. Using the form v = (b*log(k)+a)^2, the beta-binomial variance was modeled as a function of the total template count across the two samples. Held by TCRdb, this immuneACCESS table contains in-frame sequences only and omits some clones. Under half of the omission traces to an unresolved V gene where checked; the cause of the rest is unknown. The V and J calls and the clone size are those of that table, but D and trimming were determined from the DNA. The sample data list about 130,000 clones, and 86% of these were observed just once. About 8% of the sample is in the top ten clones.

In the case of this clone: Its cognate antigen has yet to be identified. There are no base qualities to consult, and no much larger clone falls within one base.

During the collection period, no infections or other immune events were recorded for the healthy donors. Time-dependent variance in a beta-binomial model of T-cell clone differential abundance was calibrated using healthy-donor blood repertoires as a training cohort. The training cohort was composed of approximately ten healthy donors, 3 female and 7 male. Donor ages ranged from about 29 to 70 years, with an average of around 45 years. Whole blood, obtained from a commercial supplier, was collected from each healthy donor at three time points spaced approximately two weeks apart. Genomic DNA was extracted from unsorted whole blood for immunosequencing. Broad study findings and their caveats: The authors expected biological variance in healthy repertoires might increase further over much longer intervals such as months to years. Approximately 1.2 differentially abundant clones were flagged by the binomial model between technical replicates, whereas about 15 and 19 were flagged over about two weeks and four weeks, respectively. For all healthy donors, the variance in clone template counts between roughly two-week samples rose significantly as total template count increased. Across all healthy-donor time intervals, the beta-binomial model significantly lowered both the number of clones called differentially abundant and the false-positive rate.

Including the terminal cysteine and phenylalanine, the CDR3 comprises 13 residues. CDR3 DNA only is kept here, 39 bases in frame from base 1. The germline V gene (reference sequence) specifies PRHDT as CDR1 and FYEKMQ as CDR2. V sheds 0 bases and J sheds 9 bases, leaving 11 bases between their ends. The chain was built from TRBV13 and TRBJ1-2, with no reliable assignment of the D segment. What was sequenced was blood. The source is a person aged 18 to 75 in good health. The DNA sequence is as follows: TGTGCCAGCAGCTTAGGTACCGGGGTAAGCTACACCTTC. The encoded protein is CASSLGTGVSYTF.